These T cell receptor beta chains were read from a single sample in a study of cytomegalovirus exposure and HLA in healthy donors. The assay was immunoSEQ multiplex PCR, and TCRdb's table has in-frame clones only and misses some. The repertoire consists of more than 70,000 clones, with about 73% occurring once and the leading ten covering about 8.9%. Sequences were obtained from PBMCs. These receptor sequences come from a woman in her 50s in good health and CMV-seropositive. Each CDR3 is given with its conserved first and last residue. The order of the fields is CDR3 length, J gene, clone size, D gene, V gene, CDR3 DNA, CDR3 protein. A D gene is named only where the DNA matches it firmly. Part of the rows lack a size; the others show once, few, many or a class for expanded clones.

12 TRBJ1-2 - - TRBV28 TGTGCCAGCAGTTTGGTAGCCTATGGCTACACCTTC CASSLVAYGYTF
12 TRBJ2-2 few - TRBV18 TGTGCCAGCTGGCGGGGTACCGGGGAGCTGTTTTTT CASWRGTGELFF
13 TRBJ1-1 - - TRBV19 TGTGCCAGTAGCGACAGTATGAACACTGAAGCTTTCTTT CASSDSMNTEAFF
14 TRBJ2-7 - - TRBV28 TGTGCCAGCAGTAGGACAGCGAGTTCCTACGAGCAGTACTTC CASSRTASSYEQYF
16 TRBJ2-2 - - TRBV9 TGTGCCAGCAGCGTAAGGGGGGGGGCCAACACCGGGGAGCTGTTTTTT CASSVRGGANTGELFF
16 TRBJ2-7 - TRBD2 TRBV18 TGTGCCAGCTCGGACTCTAGCGGGAGTTGGGGGCGCGAGCAGTACTTC CASSDSSGSWGREQYF
15 TRBJ1-1 - - TRBV9 TGTGCCAGCAGCCCAAAACGGACAGAGAACACTGAAGCTTTCTTT CASSPKRTENTEAFF
15 TRBJ2-5 - - TRBV9 TGTGCCAGCAGCGTAGTCGGCAGGGGTCAAGAGACCCAGTACTTC CASSVVGRGQETQYF
12 TRBJ2-7 - TRBD1 TRBV2 TGTGCCAGCAGAGACAGGGATTACGAGCAGTACTTC CASRDRDYEQYF
17 TRBJ1-1 - - TRBV7-8 TGTGCCAGCACCAATCTAATGGTCGGGGGAGAGGGAACTGAAGCTTTCTTT CASTNLMVGGEGTEAFF